These 15 T cell receptor beta chains came from one sample sequenced in a study of blood T cell repertoires in COVID-19 (TCRdb year 2020). Libraries were prepared through the immunoSEQ multiplex PCR assay. Here the immuneACCESS table is served through TCRdb, limited to in-frame sequences with V and J called. Missing clones are a known gap in these copies; in checked studies unresolved V genes cover under half, and the rest lacks a known reason. Counted in this sample were roughly 230,000 clones; under 90% of them appeared once. Clones ranked in the top ten supply almost 4% of the sample. Sequencing input: PBMCs or T cells enriched from blood (not recorded which). These receptors were collected from a woman aged 30 to 39 with acute COVID-19.

The chain uses TRBV2 and TRBJ1-2, with D perhaps TRBD1 (5 bases). This CDR3 comprises 16 residues. The V end lost 7 bases, the J end lost 3 bases, and 21 bases lay between the germline ends. The germline CDR1 and CDR2 sequences are SNHLY and FYNNEI. CDR3 DNA: TGTGCCAGCACCCCGCAGTCAGGGCCCCCCGACTATGGCTACACCTTC. The encoded protein is CASTPQSGPPDYGYTF.

This chain uses TRBV5-6 with TRBJ1-5; 11 positions match TRBD1. In germline, CDR1 is SGHDT, CDR2 YYEEEE. V was pared by 6 bases and J by 7 bases, with 6 bases of the junction left unmatched. The CDR3 consists of 14 residues. The DNA of the CDR3 is TGTGCCAGCACTCAGGGACAGGGGGGACAGCCCCAGCATTTT. This encodes CASTQGQGGQPQHF.

The chain has TRBV5-1 and TRBJ2-1, with 7 bases that match TRBD1. From germline, CDR1 is SGHRS and CDR2 YFSETQ. The CDR3 is 15 amino acids. J was trimmed by 4 bases and V by 6 bases; bases with no gene match: 10. This CDR3 is CASTQTGTVYNEQFF. The CDR3 DNA sequence: TGCGCCAGCACCCAAACCGGGACAGTTTACAATGAGCAGTTCTTC. Full variable domain (missing parts from reference TRBV5-1 and TRBJ2-1): KAGVTQTPRYLIKTRGQQVTLSCSPISGHRSVSWYQQTPGQGLQFLFEYFSETQRNKGNFPGRFSGRQFSNSRSEMNVSTLELGDSALYLCASTQTGTVYNEQFFGPGTRLTVL.

The chain uses TRBV11-3 and TRBJ2-1; TRBD2 agrees at 7 bases. CDR3 size: 14 residues. Germline trimming cut 5 bases from V and 4 bases from J; bases unmatched to any gene: 5. Germline values: CDR1 SGHNT, CDR2 YENEEA. The CDR3 nucleotides are TGTGCCAGCAGCGAAACTAGCGCGTACAATGAGCAGTTCTTC. Amino acid sequence: CASSETSAYNEQFF.

CDR3 loop: CASSHLRGGPSNTEAFF. As DNA, the CDR3 is TGTGCCAGCAGCCACCTCCGAGGGGGCCCATCTAACACTGAAGCTTTCTTT. This chain joins TRBV11-2 and TRBJ1-1, with 7 bases matching TRBD1. Germline CDR1 is SGHAT and CDR2 is FQNNGV. The CDR3 contains 17 residues. The V and J ends lost 5 bases and 2 bases, in that order; junction bases with no gene match: 14.

The genes are TRBV27 and TRBJ2-3; no firm D call. The CDR3 has 15 amino acids. Trimming pared 3 bases from V and 2 bases from J, leaving 12 bases between. Germline CDR1 is MNHEY and CDR2 is SMNVEV (reference sequence). DNA of the CDR3: TGTGCCAGCAGTTTGTCCAACCTAGTCACAGATACGCAGTATTTT. The encoded protein is CASSLSNLVTDTQYF.

V usage is TRBV2 and J usage is TRBJ2-1; 12 nucleotides agree with TRBD2. This CDR3 is built from 17 residues. Unmatched junction bases numbered 5, after V lost 5 bases and J lost 0 bases. Germline CDR1 and CDR2: SNHLY and FYNNEI. This CDR3 reads CASSIRLAGVSYNEQFF. The CDR3, as DNA: TGTGCCAGCAGTATCCGACTAGCGGGGGTCTCCTACAATGAGCAGTTCTTC.

The chain has TRBV30 and TRBJ2-3; maybe TRBD1 (5 bases). V lost 4 bases and J lost 4, with 15 bases in between. Germline values: CDR1 GTSNPN, CDR2 SVGIG (reference sequence). The CDR3 runs 14 residues. CDR3 amino acids: CAWMATGRADTQYF. The DNA of the CDR3 is TGTGCCTGGATGGCCACAGGTAGGGCAGATACGCAGTATTTT.

The chain has TRBV6-5 and TRBJ1-1; TRBD1 might be the D (5 bases). This CDR3 has 14 amino acids. V was pared by 3 bases and J by 1 base, with 9 bases between. Germline CDR1 is MNHEY and CDR2 is SVGAGI. As DNA, the CDR3 is TGTGCCAGCAGTTATGGGGCAAAGAACACTGAAGCTTTCTTT. Translating gives CASSYGAKNTEAFF.

The genes are TRBV2 and TRBJ1-5, with a possible D match to TRBD1 (6 bases). V lost 10 bases, J lost 4 bases, and 8 bases lay in between. CDR3 length: 11 residues. Germline V gene lookup returns CDR1 SNHLY and CDR2 FYNNEI. CDR3: CAIGQNQPQHF. The CDR3 DNA sequence: TGTGCCATCGGACAGAATCAGCCCCAGCATTTT.

The chain joins TRBV28 to TRBJ1-1; D might be TRBD1 (5 bases). Trimming left V 5 bases short and J 6 bases short, with 19 bases between. CDR1 is MDHEN, CDR2 SYDVKM, per germline. The CDR3 extends over 15 amino acids. Here the CDR3 reads CASSSTRGGVAEAFF. The CDR3 DNA reads as TGTGCCAGCAGTAGCACTCGGGGGGGTGTGGCTGAAGCTTTCTTT. Variable domain in full (rest from reference TRBV28 and TRBJ1-1): DVKVTQSSRYLVKRTGEKVFLECVQDMDHENMFWYRQDPGLGLRLIYFSYDVKMKEKGDIPEGYSVSREKKERFSLILESASTNQTSMYLCASSSTRGGVAEAFFGQGTRLTVV.

The chain carries TRBV19 and TRBJ2-1; 11 bases map to TRBD2. CDR1 is LNHDA and CDR2 is SQIVND in the germline V gene (reference sequence). This CDR3 is built from 16 residues. Trimming at V came to 7 bases and at J to 4 bases, leaving 9 bases not matched to a gene. Here the CDR3 reads CASTSTSGVKYNEQFF. CDR3 in DNA: TGTGCCAGTACCTCGACTAGCGGGGTAAAATACAATGAGCAGTTCTTC.

This chain uses TRBV2 with TRBJ2-5, with TRBD2 identical over 8 bases. CDR1 and CDR2 (germline): SNHLY, FYNNEI. The CDR3 length is 12 residues. Trimming at V came to 6 bases and at J to 5 bases, leaving 2 bases not matched to a gene. The CDR3 DNA reads TGTGCCAGCAGGGGCGGGGGGGAGACCCAGTACTTC. It codes for CASRGGGETQYF.

This chain joins TRBV28 and TRBJ1-2; no clear D. The V end lost 4 bases, the J end lost 1 base, and 10 bases lay between the germline ends. The V gene's germline CDR1 is MDHEN and CDR2 SYDVKM. The CDR3 has 14 amino acids. This CDR3 reads CASSYREYNYGYTF. The CDR3 DNA reads TGTGCCAGCAGTTATAGAGAATATAACTATGGCTACACCTTC.

As concerns this clone: Other nucleotide sequences in the sample specify the same CDR3. V usage is TRBV5-6 and J usage is TRBJ1-5, with TRBD1 matching over 7 bases. The CDR3 consists of 15 residues. CDR1 SGHDT and CDR2 YYEEEE come from the germline V gene. V shed 0 bases, J shed 2 bases, and the junction held 2 bases outside the gene matches. CDR3 sequence: CASSLVGTGNQPQHF. DNA for the CDR3: TGTGCCAGCAGCTTGGTTGGGACAGGCAATCAGCCCCAGCATTTT.